These 22 T cell receptor beta chains share one sample of origin, sequenced in a study of radiotherapy plus CTLA-4 blockade in lung cancer. Some clones are missing from TCRdb's copy, which holds only in-frame ones; the method was immunoSEQ multiplex PCR. The sample carries about 120,000 clones, about nine tenths recorded once. The sample consisted of peripheral blood, taken from a patient treated with radiotherapy plus ipilimumab. These receptors all stem from a human donor with non-small cell lung cancer that progressed on radiotherapy plus ipilimumab.

The chain uses TRBV5-1 and TRBJ2-5; the D call may be TRBD1 or TRBD2 (5 bases each). Deletions cut 0 bases from V and 5 bases from J, with 14 bases between. CDR3 length: 15 residues. Per the germline V gene, CDR1 is SGHRS and CDR2 is YFSETQ. The CDR3 DNA follows: TGCGCCAGCAGCTTGGATGGGGCTAGCAGGGAGACCCAGTACTTC. Its protein is CASSLDGASRETQYF.

V usage is TRBV4-2 and J usage is TRBJ2-3; D might be TRBD2 (5 bases). The ends were cut back, 4 bases at V and 3 bases at J, with 11 bases in the middle. Per germline, CDR1 LGHNA and CDR2 YNFKEQ. The CDR3 has 14 residues. CDR3 sequence reads: CASSPSGWTDTQYF. CDR3 sequence (DNA): TGTGCCAGCAGCCCAAGCGGTTGGACAGATACGCAGTATTTT.

The J gene is TRBJ2-2, the V gene TRBV9; the match to TRBD2 covers 7 bases. The CDR3 extends over 14 amino acids. CDR1 SGDLS and CDR2 YYNGEE come from the germline V gene. V was pared by 4 bases and J by 7 bases, with 7 bases of the junction left unmatched. For the CDR3, the DNA is TGTGCCAGCAGCCCCTTGCGGGAGATCGGGGAGCTGTTTTTT. Protein: CASSPLREIGELFF.

This clone was detected only a few times. The V call is TRBV6-6, the J call TRBJ2-6; possible D gene TRBD1, 5 bases. V was trimmed by 9 bases and J by 0 bases, leaving 15 bases between them. Germline CDR1 reads MNHNY; CDR2 reads SVGAGI (reference sequence). This CDR3 comprises 16 residues. CDR3 sequence: CASCLPTASGANVLTF. In nucleotides, the CDR3 is TGTGCCAGTTGCCTTCCGACAGCCTCTGGGGCCAACGTCCTGACTTTC.

The chain uses TRBV13 and TRBJ1-1; TRBD1 agrees at 8 bases. The V segment lost 4 bases and the J segment 0 bases; nucleotides outside the gene matches: 1. The CDR3 has 14 amino acids. Germline loops: CDR1 PRHDT, CDR2 FYEKMQ (reference sequence). CDR3 protein: CASSSGGMNTEAFF. The CDR3 coding sequence is TGTGCCAGCAGCTCAGGGGGCATGAACACTGAAGCTTTCTTT.

The J gene is TRBJ2-2, the V gene TRBV25-1; a weak D match, TRBD1 (5 bases). This CDR3 is 15 amino acids long. V was pared by 2 bases and J by 1 base, with 8 bases between. Germline-derived CDR1 and CDR2 are MGHDK and SYGVNS. The CDR3 DNA reads as TGTGCCAGCAGTGAAGGACACTTGAACACCGGGGAGCTGTTTTTT. This codes for CASSEGHLNTGELFF. The variable domain in full, completed from reference TRBV25-1 and TRBJ2-2, reads EADIYQTPRYLVIGTGKKITLECSQTMGHDKMYWYQQDPGMELHLIHYSYGVNSTEKGDLSSESTVSRIRTEHFPLTLESARPSHTSQYLCASSEGHLNTGELFFGEGSRLTVL.

The chain carries TRBV1 and TRBJ2-7; TRBD1 is taken as the D call from the table, unchecked against the DNA. TRBV1 is labeled a pseudogene. The CDR3 is made up of 12 amino acids. The CDR3 here is CTSRGRGDEQYF. The CDR3 DNA reads TGCACCAGCAGGGGCAGGGGAGACGAGCAGTACTTC.

J is TRBJ2-3 and V is TRBV6-5; D might be TRBD2 (6 bases). The V and J ends lost 7 bases and 2 bases respectively, with 10 bases between them. Germline V CDR1 and CDR2: MNHEY, SVGAGI. The CDR3 loop spans 13 amino acids. The CDR3 DNA sequence: TGTGCCAGCAAGGGAGGACTCACAGATACGCAGTATTTT. This encodes CASKGGLTDTQYF.

This clone was recorded once. V and J are TRBV10-2 and TRBJ1-2; 10 bases line up with TRBD1. Unmatched junction bases numbered 1, after V lost 6 bases and J lost 3 bases. Germline V gene sequence: CDR1 WSHSY, CDR2 SAAADI. This CDR3 is built from 13 residues. The CDR3 DNA sequence: TGCGCCAGCAGCGGGACAGGGGACTATGGCTACACCTTC. It specifies CASSGTGDYGYTF.

The CDR3 bases are TGTGCCAGCAGGGGCGGAACCTACGAGCAGTACTTC. This encodes CASRGGTYEQYF. The rearrangement uses TRBV25-1 and TRBJ2-7; D is uncertain. The V end was cut by 6 bases, the J end by 2 bases, with 8 bases between. Germline CDR1 and CDR2: MGHDK and SYGVNS. The CDR3 consists of 12 residues.

As concerns this clone: The same CDR3 also results from other DNA sequences found in this sample. This chain joins TRBV18 and TRBJ1-2; D is possibly TRBD1 (6 bases). CDR1 is KGHSH, CDR2 LQKENI, per germline. V shed 3 bases and J shed 2 bases, with 7 bases lying between them. There are 13 residues in the CDR3. Written as DNA, the CDR3 is TGTGCCAGCTCACCGCAGGGGAACTATGGCTACACCTTC. This codes for CASSPQGNYGYTF.

Only one count was recorded for this clone. The V gene is TRBV19, the J gene TRBJ1-1; D might be TRBD1 (6 bases). Trimming shortened V by 7 bases and J by 8 bases, and 14 bases separated the two germline ends. CDR1 and CDR2 from the germline V gene are LNHDA and SQIVND (reference sequence). The CDR3 sequence is 12 residues long. CDR3 nucleotides: TGTGCCAGTATGCTACCAACAGGGGAAGCTTTCTTT. As protein: CASMLPTGEAFF. The complete variable domain, with remaining parts taken from reference TRBV19 and TRBJ1-1, reads DGGITQSPKYLFRKEGQNVTLSCEQNLNHDAMYWYRQDPGQGLRLIYYSQIVNDFQKGDIAEGYSVSREKKESFPLTVTSAQKNPTAFYLCASMLPTGEAFFGQGTRLTVV.

The genes are TRBV13 and TRBJ2-2; possibly TRBD2 for D (5 bases). Trimming left V 7 bases short and J 4 bases short, with 22 bases between. The CDR3 totals 17 residues. Germline V gene sequence: CDR1 PRHDT, CDR2 FYEKMQ (reference sequence). CDR3 residues: CASKKGITGMGTGELFF. The CDR3 nucleotides read TGTGCCAGCAAGAAAGGAATAACGGGAATGGGCACCGGGGAGCTGTTTTTT.

This clone has more than one count but fewer than ten. This chain connects TRBV2 to TRBJ2-7, with D hard to call. Trimming removed 4 bases at V and 4 bases at J, with 2 bases between. This CDR3 comprises 10 residues. Germline CDR1 reads SNHLY; CDR2 reads FYNNEI. The CDR3, as DNA: TGTGCCAGCAGTGGTTACGAGCAGTACTTC. Translation: CASSGYEQYF. Full variable domain (missing parts from reference TRBV2 and TRBJ2-7): EPEVTQTPSHQVTQMGQEVILRCVPISNHLYFYWYRQILGQKVEFLVSFYNNEISEKSEIFDDQFSVERPDGSNFTLKIRSTKLEDSAMYFCASSGYEQYFGPGTRLTVT.

The rearrangement joins TRBV30 to TRBJ1-2, with no clear D. This CDR3 region has 12 residues. V was pared by 2 bases and J by 8 bases, with 12 bases between. Germline V gene lookup returns CDR1 GTSNPN and CDR2 SVGIG (reference sequence). The CDR3 here is CAWSYPHEGYTF. Written as DNA, the CDR3 is TGTGCCTGGAGTTACCCTCACGAGGGCTACACCTTC.

The chain uses TRBV7-9 and TRBJ2-1; no firm D call. Germline lookup yields CDR1 SEHNR and CDR2 FQNEAQ (reference sequence). V gave up 8 bases and J gave up 4 bases, with 18 bases separating them. The CDR3 totals 15 residues. The CDR3 spells CASSPGQSIYNEQFF. The CDR3 nucleotides are TGTGCCAGCTCCCCTGGGCAGAGCATATACAATGAGCAGTTCTTC.

The genes are TRBV5-1 and TRBJ2-3; TRBD2 matches at 8 bases. This CDR3 has 15 residues. V dropped 2 bases and J dropped 2; count of bases not matched to a gene: 4. Germline values: CDR1 SGHRS, CDR2 YFSETQ. The CDR3 coding sequence is TGCGCCAGCAGCTTTAGCGGGATGTTCACAGATACGCAGTATTTT. It encodes CASSFSGMFTDTQYF.

This chain connects TRBV30 to TRBJ1-2; 8 bases are a match to TRBD1. The CDR3 loop spans 14 amino acids. The V and J ends lost 1 base and 0 bases, in that order; junction bases with no gene match: 1. Germline CDR1 reads GTSNPN; CDR2 reads SVGIG (reference sequence). The CDR3 loop is CAWSAGGSNYGYTF. The CDR3 nucleotides read TGTGCCTGGAGTGCAGGGGGCTCTAACTATGGCTACACCTTC.

The chain uses TRBV27 and TRBJ1-5; no definite D call. V lost 9 bases and J 5 bases, leaving 11 bases between the germline ends. The CDR3 runs to 12 residues. Germline assignment: CDR1 MNHEY and CDR2 SMNVEV (reference sequence). The DNA of the CDR3 is TGTGCCAGTGGTAGGATGGATCAGCCCCAGCATTTT. Its protein is CASGRMDQPQHF.

The V gene is TRBV21-1, the J gene TRBJ2-7; the DNA was not used to check the table's D call, TRBD1. TRBV21-1 has pseudogene status. The CDR3 extends over 20 amino acids. Written as DNA, the CDR3 is TGTGCCAGCAGCAATCGATCTTACGGACAGCTACCGAATTACGACTACGAGCAGTACTTC. Protein product: CASSNRSYGQLPNYDYEQYF.

As concerns this clone: The same CDR3 can be traced to other DNA sequences in this sample. The gene calls are TRBV2 and TRBJ2-5; D is perhaps TRBD1 or TRBD2 (6 bases each). The CDR3 extends over 14 amino acids. Germline CDR1 reads SNHLY; CDR2 reads FYNNEI. V lost 0 bases to trimming and J lost 5 bases, with 10 bases between them. The CDR3 region is CASSEAGGGETQYF. The CDR3, as DNA: TGTGCCAGCAGTGAAGCCGGGGGCGGGGAGACCCAGTACTTC.

This chain connects TRBV5-4 to TRBJ2-7; 7 positions match TRBD2. V shed 5 bases and J 2 bases; nucleotides not matched to a gene: 4. The CDR3 is 13 residues long. Germline-derived CDR1 and CDR2 are SGHNT and YYREEE (reference sequence). CDR3 amino acids: CASRKRGTYEQYF. CDR3 nucleotide sequence: TGTGCCAGCAGGAAGCGGGGCACCTACGAGCAGTACTTC.